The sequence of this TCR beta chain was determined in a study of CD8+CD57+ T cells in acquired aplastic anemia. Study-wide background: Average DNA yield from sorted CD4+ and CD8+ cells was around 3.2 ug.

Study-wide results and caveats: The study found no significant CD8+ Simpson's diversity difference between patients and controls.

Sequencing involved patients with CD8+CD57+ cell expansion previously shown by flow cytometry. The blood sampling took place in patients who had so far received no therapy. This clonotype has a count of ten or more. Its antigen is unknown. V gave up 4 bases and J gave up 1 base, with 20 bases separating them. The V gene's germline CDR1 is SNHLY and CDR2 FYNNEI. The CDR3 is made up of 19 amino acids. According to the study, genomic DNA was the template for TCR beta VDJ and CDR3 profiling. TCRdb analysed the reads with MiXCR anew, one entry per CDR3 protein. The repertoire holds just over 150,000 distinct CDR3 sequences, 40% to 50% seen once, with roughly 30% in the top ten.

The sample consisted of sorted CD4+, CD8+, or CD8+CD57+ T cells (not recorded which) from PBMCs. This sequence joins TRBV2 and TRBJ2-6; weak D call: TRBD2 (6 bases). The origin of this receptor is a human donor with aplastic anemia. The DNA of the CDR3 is TGTGCCAGCAGTGGGGGGGTCGAGGCAAGGGGTTCTGGGGCCAACGTCCTGACTTTC. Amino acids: CASSGGVEARGSGANVLTF.